The source of this T cell receptor beta chain is a study of CD8+ T cells in alopecia areata. Study-wide findings and caveats: Higher clonality and more expanded CD8+ clones appeared in lesional than normal scalp.

This clone was counted between two and nine times. Its matching antigen is unknown. Here the gene names and germline are mouse. The CDR3 end is not reached by the read, which stops 4 residues before it; the germline J gene fills it in. Other nucleotide sequences in the sample specify the same CDR3. Following RNA extraction, reverse transcription yielded cDNA that acted as the sequencing template. Here immunoSEQ multiplex PCR was the method, and the copy in TCRdb shows in-frame clones only, minus some. The sample has more than 250,000 clones, none seen only once. The study sorted pooled cutaneous lymph node cells by CD4, CD8alpha, NKG2D, NKG2ACE and other markers. The ends were cut back, 4 bases at V and 2 bases at J, with 9 bases in the middle. This CDR3 is 13 amino acids long. Germline assignment: CDR1 FNHDT and CDR2 SITEND (reference sequence).

The TCR comes from a C3H/HeJ mouse with alopecia areata. MHC haplotype of the strain: H2-k. V and J are TRBV19 and TRBJ1-2, with a weak D call TRBD1 (6 bases). Specimen: CD4+ T cells sorted from a lymph node. CDR3: CASSLQGNSDYTF. Incomplete CDR3 DNA: TGTGCCAGCAGTCTTCAGGGGAACTCC.